This note documents a single TCR beta chain sequence. The antigen is unknown. The entry originates in a study of T cell clusters in autoimmune cytopenias. Findings of the study overall: TRB repertoire shifts in secondary cytopenia and chronic lymphocytic leukemia mostly reflected lymphoma, not autoimmunity.

One tube held mixed TRB-A and TRB-B primer pools for touch-down PCR. Reanalyzing the multiplex PCR reads, TCRdb keeps one entry per CDR3 protein, without DNA. The sample table includes over 10,000 distinct CDR3 sequences. The CDR3 is 15 residues long. The V gene's germline CDR1 is LNHDA and CDR2 SQIVND (reference sequence). Some 38,000 genome equivalents of blood DNA were amplified for TRB. The same sample was also used in a study of T cell repertoires in aging, cancer and after chemotherapy.

The sample consisted of peripheral blood. The sequence derives from a human donor in good health. The chain joins TRBV19 to TRBJ2-7; TCRdb calls TRBD1, which cannot be checked without DNA. The CDR3 is CASSMVGDPNYEQYF.